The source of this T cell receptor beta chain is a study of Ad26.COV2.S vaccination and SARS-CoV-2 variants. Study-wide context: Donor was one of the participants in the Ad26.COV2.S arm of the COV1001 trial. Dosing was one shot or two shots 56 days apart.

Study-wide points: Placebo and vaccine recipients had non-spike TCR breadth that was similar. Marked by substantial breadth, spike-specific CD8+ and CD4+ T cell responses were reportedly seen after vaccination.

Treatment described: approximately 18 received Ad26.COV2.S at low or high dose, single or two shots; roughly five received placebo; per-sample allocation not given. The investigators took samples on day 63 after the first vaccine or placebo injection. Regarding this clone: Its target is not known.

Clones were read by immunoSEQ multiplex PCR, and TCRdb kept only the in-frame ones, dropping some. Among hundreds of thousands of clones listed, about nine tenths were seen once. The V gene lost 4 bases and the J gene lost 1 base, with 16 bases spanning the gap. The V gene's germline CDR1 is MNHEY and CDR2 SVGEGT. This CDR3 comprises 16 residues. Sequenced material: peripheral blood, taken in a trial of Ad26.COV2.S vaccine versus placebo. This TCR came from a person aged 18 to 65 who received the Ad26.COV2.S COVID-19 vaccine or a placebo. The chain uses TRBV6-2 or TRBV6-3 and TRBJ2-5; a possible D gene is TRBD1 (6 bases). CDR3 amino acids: CASSSLQGSLQETQYF. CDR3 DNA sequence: TGTGCCAGCAGTTCCCTACAGGGTAGCCTCCAAGAGACCCAGTACTTC.